In its sample, the clone carrying this TCR beta chain was seen a few times. Its antigen remains unidentified. Germline CDR1 is MDHEN and CDR2 is SYDVKM. This CDR3 contains 12 residues. Trimming cost V 5 bases and J 0 bases, with 4 bases left between them. The donors were part of the validation cohort of some 120 subjects. That cohort was separate from the first cohort, which comprised under 750 subjects. Clones were sequenced by immunoSEQ multiplex PCR, and TCRdb holds only the in-frame ones, with some missing. The table shows some 120,000 clones, with approximately 90% occurring only once. The data are from a study of cytomegalovirus exposure and HLA in healthy donors. Study outcomes and limitations: TCR beta chains numbering some 160 were designated cytomegalovirus-associated. The classifier was said to identify cytomegalovirus status with high specificity and sensitivity. According to a subsequent analysis, TCR clusters from the first cohort were inclined to appear together in the roughly 110 validation repertoires.

This receptor was taken from a woman in her late teens or twenties in good health and CMV-seronegative. The chain couples TRBV28 to TRBJ1-1; D is ambiguous. Sequencing input: PBMCs. The CDR3 loop reads CASSQMNTEAFF. In DNA, the CDR3 is TGTGCCAGCAGTCAAATGAACACTGAAGCTTTCTTT.